Below, 28 T cell receptor beta chains from the same sample are listed, as sequenced in a study of blood T cell repertoires in COVID-19 (dated by TCRdb to 2018 to 2021). Preparation of the library involved the immunoSEQ multiplex PCR assay. The clones in this table, taken by TCRdb from immuneACCESS, are in-frame only. Not every clone is retained; where verified, under half of the shortfall comes from an unresolved V gene, and the cause of the rest is unknown. Across this sample there are a few hundred thousand clones, with around 90% seen only once. The ten largest make up nearly 6.5% of the sample. The sequencing input was peripheral blood. The receptors stem from a man younger than 30 who had recovered from COVID-19.

The rearrangement uses TRBV4-1 and TRBJ2-3; tentatively, D is TRBD2 (5 bases). The V end was cut by 0 bases, the J end by 2 bases, with 12 bases between. The CDR3 runs 16 residues. The germline CDR1 and CDR2 sequences are MGHRA and YSYEKL. The CDR3 DNA reads as TGCGCCAGCAGCCAAGAAAGCGGACCTTTCACAGATACGCAGTATTTT. This translates into CASSQESGPFTDTQYF.

The chain carries TRBV2 and TRBJ1-6; D might be TRBD1 (6 bases). Germline V gene data show CDR1 as SNHLY and CDR2 as FYNNEI. The V end lost 5 bases, the J end lost 0 bases, and 11 bases lay between the germline ends. The CDR3 sequence is 16 residues long. CDR3 residues: CASSRTESSYNSPLHF. Written as DNA, the CDR3 is TGTGCCAGCAGTCGGACAGAAAGCTCCTATAATTCACCCCTCCACTTT.

The V call is TRBV19, the J call TRBJ1-5; the D is unclear. Germline CDR1 reads LNHDA; CDR2 reads SQIVND (reference sequence). Trimming removed 5 bases from V and 5 bases from J, with 22 bases in between. The CDR3 contains 17 residues. CDR3 protein: CASSSLGRKLVDQPQHF. The CDR3 DNA is TGTGCCAGTAGTTCCCTGGGGAGAAAGTTAGTAGATCAGCCCCAGCATTTT.

The chain links TRBV5-1 to TRBJ2-3; D unclear. Germline CDR1 reads SGHRS; CDR2 reads YFSETQ. The CDR3 sequence is 12 residues long. The germline V and J ends were trimmed by 0 bases and 5 bases, with 4 bases remaining between them. The CDR3 DNA is TGCGCCAGCAGCTTGGATCGAGATACGCAGTATTTT. Its translation: CASSLDRDTQYF.

The V gene is TRBV6-2 or TRBV6-3, the J gene TRBJ1-2; tentative D call: TRBD1 (6 bases). This CDR3 has 15 residues. Germline CDR1 and CDR2: MNHEY and SVGEGT. V shed 2 bases and J shed 4 bases, with 14 bases lying between them. The CDR3 protein is CASSYVDRSFYGYTF. The DNA for the CDR3 is TGTGCCAGCAGTTACGTGGACAGATCTTTCTATGGCTACACCTTC.

The J gene is TRBJ1-2, the V gene TRBV6-5, with 10 bases lining up with TRBD1. With 7 bases clipped from V and 3 bases from J, the junction kept 5 bases outside the gene matches. Germline V lookup: CDR1 MNHEY, CDR2 SVGAGI. This CDR3 has 14 amino acids. The chain's CDR3 is CASKTGTGDYGYTF. DNA of the CDR3: TGTGCCAGCAAAACCGGGACAGGGGACTATGGCTACACCTTC.

V and J are TRBV7-9 and TRBJ1-4; possible D gene TRBD1, 6 bases. Trimming cost V 1 base and J 7 bases, with 13 bases left between them. The CDR3 covers 15 residues. Germline CDR1 is SEHNR and CDR2 is FQNEAQ (reference sequence). The CDR3: CASSLDRVVGEKLFF. The CDR3 DNA sequence: TGTGCCAGCAGCTTAGACAGGGTAGTCGGTGAAAAACTGTTTTTT.

The V and J genes are TRBV5-1 and TRBJ1-4; 7 bases agree with TRBD1. Germline V gives CDR1 SGHRS, CDR2 YFSETQ. V lost 4 bases, J lost 7 bases, and 7 bases stayed unmatched. CDR3 length: 14 residues. Written as DNA, the CDR3 is TGCGCCAGCAGCCTAACAGGGGCGGCTGAAAAACTGTTTTTT. The encoded protein is CASSLTGAAEKLFF.

The V and J genes are TRBV6-5 and TRBJ2-7, with D possibly matching TRBD1 (5 bases). Germline assignment: CDR1 MNHEY and CDR2 SVGAGI. The length of the CDR3 is 15 residues. V was cut by 6 bases and J by 0 bases, with 15 bases left in between. The CDR3, as DNA: TGTGCCAGCAGACTCTCCAGAGACAGCTCCTACGAGCAGTACTTC. This sequence encodes CASRLSRDSSYEQYF.

The gene calls are TRBV7-2 and TRBJ1-2; 7 nucleotides align to TRBD1. The CDR3 contains 15 residues. Germline V gene data show CDR1 as SGHTA and CDR2 as FQGNSA. V trimming: 5 bases; J trimming: 3 bases; junction bases outside the gene matches: 9. The CDR3 DNA follows: TGTGCCAGCAGCATCCTCAGGGGGGTCGACTATGGCTACACCTTC. Translating it yields CASSILRGVDYGYTF. Full variable domain (missing parts from reference TRBV7-2 and TRBJ1-2): GAGVSQSPSNKVTEKGKDVELRCDPISGHTALYWYRQSLGQGLEFLIYFQGNSAPDKSGLPSDRFSAERTGGSVSTLTIQRTQQEDSAVYLCASSILRGVDYGYTFGSGTRLTVV.

This clone has a handful of counts. The V and J genes are TRBV20-1 and TRBJ2-2; TRBD1 aligns across 9 bases. The V and J ends lost 3 bases and 3 bases, in that order; junction bases with no gene match: 5. Germline V CDR1 and CDR2: DFQATT, SNEGSKA (reference sequence). CDR3 size: 15 residues. In nucleotides, the CDR3 is TGCAGTGCTAGTTCACAGGGGGCGGACACCGGGGAGCTGTTTTTT. It yields the protein CSASSQGADTGELFF.

The J gene is TRBJ2-3, the V gene TRBV6-1; 9 bases agree with TRBD2. The V segment lost 2 bases and the J segment 2 bases; nucleotides outside the gene matches: 8. This CDR3 has 17 residues. Germline V gene sequence: CDR1 MNHNS, CDR2 SASEGT. CDR3 loop: CASSEIGLAGTTDTQYF. CDR3 bases: TGTGCCAGCAGTGAAATAGGGCTAGCGGGGACCACAGATACGCAGTATTTT.

This chain joins TRBV30 and TRBJ2-2; D unclear. V was pared by 0 bases and J by 8 bases, with 10 bases between. The CDR3 has 13 residues. Looked up from germline, CDR1 is GTSNPN and CDR2 is SVGIG (reference sequence). CDR3 sequence reads: CAWSVYKTGELFF. The CDR3 DNA reads TGTGCCTGGAGTGTCTATAAGACTGGGGAGCTGTTTTTT.

The chain employs TRBV10-3 and TRBJ2-1; 7 nucleotides align to TRBD2. Germline V gives CDR1 ENHRY, CDR2 SYGVKD. After removal of 5 bases from V and 7 bases from J, the junction contained 5 bases not matched to a gene. The CDR3 contains 13 residues. CDR3: CAISYTSVNEQFF. As DNA, the CDR3 is TGTGCCATCAGTTATACTAGCGTTAATGAGCAGTTCTTC.

The chain links TRBV10-3 to TRBJ2-7, with 9 bases matching TRBD1. In germline, CDR1 is ENHRY, CDR2 SYGVKD. There are 15 residues in the CDR3. Trimming at V came to 4 bases and at J to 5 bases, leaving 9 bases not matched to a gene. For the CDR3, the DNA is TGTGCCATCAGTGCTCCGGGACAGGGCGGGGACGAGCAGTACTTC. Protein: CAISAPGQGGDEQYF.

This chain links TRBV19 with TRBJ2-7; 7 bases line up with TRBD1. Losses at the gene ends were 3 bases for V and 9 bases for J; bases not matched to a gene: 11. CDR3 length: 14 residues. In germline, CDR1 is LNHDA, CDR2 SQIVND (reference sequence). This chain's CDR3 is CASSMGTVALGQYF. CDR3 bases: TGTGCCAGTAGTATGGGGACAGTGGCTCTAGGGCAGTACTTC.

This clone was picked up one time. The V and J genes are TRBV28 and TRBJ1-1; the D gene is possibly TRBD1 (5 bases). Trimming left V 2 bases short and J 1 base short, with 8 bases between. Germline loops: CDR1 MDHEN, CDR2 SYDVKM. The CDR3 is 14 residues long. The CDR3 nucleotides are TGTGCCAGCAGTTTACCCGACAGGAACACTGAAGCTTTCTTT. Translated: CASSLPDRNTEAFF.

The V and J genes are TRBV11-3 and TRBJ2-2, with 7 bases fitting TRBD2. Looked up from germline, CDR1 is SGHNT and CDR2 is YENEEA. The J segment lost 1 base and the V segment lost 3 bases, leaving 5 bases of the junction unmatched. CDR3 length equals 16 residues. The CDR3 bases are TGTGCCAGCAGCTTGGGCGGGAGCGGGAACACCGGGGAGCTGTTTTTT. Translated: CASSLGGSGNTGELFF. Full variable domain (missing parts from reference TRBV11-3 and TRBJ2-2): EAGVVQSPRYKIIEKKQPVAFWCNPISGHNTLYWYLQNLGQGPELLIRYENEEAVDDSQLPKDRFSAERLKGVDSTLKIQPAELGDSAVYLCASSLGGSGNTGELFFGEGSRLTVL.

As for this clone: The junction departs from the called germline gene at one end, perhaps through a read error. The genes are TRBV12-3 or TRBV12-4 and TRBJ2-1; 8 bases fit TRBD2. This CDR3 region has 12 residues. CDR3 in amino acids: CASRNLGTSAIF. Here the CDR3 DNA reads TGTGCCAGCAGGAACCTCGGGACTAGTGCTATCTTC.

Only one count was recorded for this clone. The V call is TRBV14, the J call TRBJ2-3; 9 nucleotides align to TRBD1. Unmatched junction bases numbered 4, after V lost 4 bases and J lost 2 bases. The CDR3 has 15 amino acids. Per germline, CDR1 SGHDN and CDR2 FVKESK. CDR3 protein: CASSRDREITDTQYF. The CDR3 coding sequence is TGTGCCAGCAGCCGGGACAGGGAAATCACAGATACGCAGTATTTT.

V usage is TRBV27 and J usage is TRBJ1-1; D remains ambiguous. Germline V CDR1 and CDR2: MNHEY, SMNVEV (reference sequence). CDR3 length equals 12 residues. V dropped 7 bases and J dropped 2 bases, with 8 bases sitting between them. The CDR3 coding sequence is TGTGCCAGCAAAAATAAAAACACTGAAGCTTTCTTT. Amino acids: CASKNKNTEAFF.

The rearrangement uses TRBV12-2 and TRBJ2-1; the listed D gene, TRBD1, was not tested against the DNA. TRBV12-2 is termed a pseudogene. This CDR3 comprises 16 residues. The CDR3 sequence: CASRFLRDRVRSEQFF. CDR3 sequence (DNA): TGTGCAAGTCGCTTCCTCCGGGACAGGGTTCGGAGTGAGCAGTTCTTC.

This chain uses TRBV18 with TRBJ2-1; TRBD2 matches 7 bases. This CDR3 contains 15 residues. V gave up 2 bases and J gave up 3 bases; unmatched junction bases: 4. Germline V gene data show CDR1 as KGHSH and CDR2 as LQKENI. In DNA, the CDR3 is TGTGCCAGCTCACCAACTCTAGCGGACTACAATGAGCAGTTCTTC. This codes for CASSPTLADYNEQFF.

This chain uses TRBV12-3 or TRBV12-4 with TRBJ1-1, with a weak D call TRBD1 (6 bases). Trimming left V 6 bases short and J 5 bases short, with 13 bases between. The CDR3 spans 13 residues. CDR3 coding DNA: TGTGCCAGCAGGTACAGGGAAGGGACTGAAGCTTTCTTT. Its protein is CASRYREGTEAFF.

J is TRBJ2-1 and V is TRBV3-1 (or the pseudogene TRBV3-2); 8 positions match TRBD2. There are 16 residues in the CDR3. Germline values: CDR1 LGHDT, CDR2 YNNKEL (reference sequence). J lost 9 bases, V lost 4 bases, and 14 bases had no gene match. Here the CDR3 reads CASSPIGSGGGFEQFF. CDR3 sequence (DNA): TGTGCCAGCAGCCCAATTGGCAGCGGGGGTGGGTTTGAGCAGTTCTTC.

This clone was seen only once. The V and J genes are TRBV7-9 and TRBJ1-1; TRBD1 might be the D (6 bases). Trimming removed 5 bases at V and 3 bases at J, with 19 bases between. Germline V gene data show CDR1 as SEHNR and CDR2 as FQNEAQ (reference sequence). This CDR3 is built from 16 residues. This CDR3 is CASSLGGAGFYTEAFF. CDR3 in DNA: TGTGCCAGCAGCCTCGGGGGGGCAGGTTTTTACACTGAAGCTTTCTTT. The variable domain in full, with the rest retrieved from reference TRBV7-9 and TRBJ1-1, is DTGVSQNPRHKITKRGQNVTFRCDPISEHNRLYWYRQTLGQGPEFLTYFQNEAQLEKSRLLSDRFSAERPKGSFSTLEIQRTEQGDSAMYLCASSLGGAGFYTEAFFGQGTRLTVV.

CDR3 region: CSVEDLTSGSYNEQFF. The CDR3 DNA reads as TGCAGCGTTGAAGATCTGACTAGCGGCTCCTACAATGAGCAGTTCTTC. The J gene is TRBJ2-1, the V gene TRBV29-1, with TRBD2 matching over 9 bases. CDR3 length: 16 amino acids. Trimming at V came to 0 bases and at J to 0 bases, leaving 3 bases not matched to a gene. Germline-derived CDR1 and CDR2 are SQVTM and ANQGSEA.

This chain links TRBV2 with TRBJ1-1; D is perhaps TRBD1 (5 bases). Germline CDR1 is SNHLY and CDR2 is FYNNEI. Trimming removed 3 bases from V and 1 base from J, with 9 bases in between. This CDR3 has 14 residues. As DNA, the CDR3 is TGTGCCAGCAGTGAGGGTAGGGGGAACACTGAAGCTTTCTTT. This gives the protein CASSEGRGNTEAFF.